Shown below are 10 T cell receptor beta chains from a single sample sequenced in a study of tumor-infiltrating lymphocytes in primary liver carcinoma. The input was 500 ng total RNA; TCR beta cDNA was made from it with a constant-region primer. Generation of the TCR beta libraries relied on three nested multiplex PCR rounds using slightly modified ARM-PCR. It was with TRBV1-TRBV30 forward primers and a C-beta reverse primer that the first two PCR rounds were run, at roughly 9 cycles each. A single record per CDR3 protein comes from TCRdb applying MiXCR to the multiplex PCR reads. The sample lists under 200,000 distinct CDR3 sequences, around four fifths occurring once. The study co-extracted DNA and RNA from 20-30 mg of unsorted bulk tissue. Sequencing was carried out using tumor tissue from primary liver carcinoma. The source is a man aged 40-49 years with primary liver carcinoma and hepatitis B virus infection.

This clonotype was seen a few times. The junction differs from germline at one of its ends, possibly a read error. The chain couples TRBV11-1 to TRBJ2-2, with D perhaps being TRBD1 or TRBD2 (5 bases each). Germline CDR1 is SGHAT and CDR2 is FQDESV (reference sequence). The CDR3 is 15 residues long. The CDR3 loop reads CASNYTGAFSGELFF. CDR3 bases: TGTGCCAGCAACTATACAGGAGCTTTCTCCGGGGAGCTATTTTTT.

In regard to this clonotype: Compared with germline, one end of the junction differs, possibly owing to a read error. The CDR3 bases are TGTGCCGTCAGTGACCGGGAGAAGGGGATGGAGACCCACTACTTC. Its translation is CAVSDREKGMETHYF. The chain couples TRBV10-3 to TRBJ2-5, with D maybe TRBD2 (6 bases). The CDR3 runs 15 residues. Germline CDR1 is ENHRY and CDR2 is SYGVKD.

As regards this clonotype: The junction and the germline gene differ at one end; a read error may be behind it. This rearrangement joins TRBV30 to TRBJ2-7, with 8 bases identical to TRBD2. Germline V gives CDR1 GTSNPN, CDR2 SVGIG (reference sequence). The CDR3 runs to 17 residues. As DNA, the CDR3 is TGTGTCTGGAGTGTAATACACGCGGGGGGTTACTACGGCGAGCAGTACTTC. Translating it yields CVWSVIHAGGYYGEQYF.

The chain links TRBV18 to TRBJ2-2; D unclear. Germline V CDR1 and CDR2: KGHSH, LQKENI. V shed 6 bases and J shed 4 bases, with 9 bases lying between them. The CDR3 has 13 amino acids. In nucleotides, the CDR3 is TGTGCCAGCTCTGGTACGAGCACCGGGGAGCTGTTTTTT. Translated, it gives CASSGTSTGELFF.

On this clonotype itself: Its ends do not fully match the called genes, so a read error is possible. This rearrangement joins TRBV29-1 to TRBJ1-1; TRBD1 is a possible D gene (5 bases). CDR1 SQVTM and CDR2 ANQGSEA come from the germline V gene. The CDR3 has 13 amino acids. The CDR3 DNA reads as TGTAGCATTGGGACGACTCAGAACACTGAAGCTTTCTTT. Translating gives CSIGTTQNTEAFF.

Turning to this clonotype: The germline gene is not matched at one end of the junction; a read error may be the cause. This chain uses TRBV29-1 with TRBJ1-1; 8 positions agree with TRBD1. Germline lookup yields CDR1 SQVTM and CDR2 ANQGSEA. The CDR3 loop spans 14 amino acids. Here the CDR3 reads CSVGSGQVNTEAFF. DNA of the CDR3: TGCAGTGTTGGGTCGGGACAGGTGAACACTGAAGCTTTCTTT. Drawing the rest from reference TRBV29-1 and TRBJ1-1, the complete variable domain is SAVISQKPSRDICQRGTSLTIQCQVDSQVTMMFWYRQQPGQSLTLIATANQGSEATYESGFVIDKFPISRPNLTFSTLTVSNMSPEDSSIYLCSVGSGQVNTEAFFGQGTRLTVV.

On this clonotype itself: The CDR3 does not close with the conserved phenylalanine or tryptophan, likely indicating a read error. Because the CDR3's place on the DNA is in doubt, the DNA is left out and the CDR3 is given as listed by TCRdb. The chain recombines TRBV6-5 with TRBJ1-1. The CDR3 totals 14 residues, both ends included. CDR1 is MNHEY, CDR2 SVGAGI, per germline. The chain's CDR3 is CASRPRGRDTEAFA.

The chain uses TRBV6-2 or TRBV6-3 and TRBJ1-1, with D unresolved. The germline gives CDR1 MNHEY, CDR2 SVGEGT. Trimming cost V 5 bases and J 4 bases, with 17 bases left between them. This CDR3 has 15 amino acids. Here the CDR3 reads CASSEHEARSTEAFF. The CDR3 DNA sequence: TGTGCCAGCAGTGAACACGAGGCGAGGAGCACTGAAGCTTTCTTT.

Note on this clonotype: Its ends do not fully match the called genes, so a read error is possible. This sequence joins TRBV11-1 and TRBJ2-1, with D tentatively TRBD1 (5 bases). Germline V gene sequence: CDR1 SGHAT, CDR2 FQDESV (reference sequence). The CDR3 has 15 amino acids. In nucleotides, the CDR3 is TGTGCCAGCAGCTTCCAGGGATCGCTGGTCAATGATCAGTTCTTC. Its translation is CASSFQGSLVNDQFF.

The chain couples TRBV6-1 to TRBJ1-4; D is ambiguous. The V gene lost 7 bases and the J gene lost 0 bases, with 9 bases spanning the gap. Germline CDR1 MNHNS, CDR2 SASEGT. The CDR3 loop spans 14 amino acids. CDR3 loop: CASTNGTTNEKLFF. In nucleotides, the CDR3 is TGTGCCAGCACTAACGGTACAACTAATGAAAAACTGTTTTTT.